This T cell receptor beta chain originates from a study of shared clonotypes between healthy human individuals. On sorted subsets, replicate PCRs used 200 to 250 ng DNA, or about 33,000 T cell genomes. Data came from immunoSEQ multiplex PCR; TCRdb stores just in-frame clones and leaves some out. There are 2 million to 2.5 million clones in the sample; 85% to 95% occur only once, and approximately 0.41% lies in the top ten. V was cut by 5 bases and J by 6 bases, with 17 bases left in between. This CDR3 region has 15 residues. Germline CDR1 is SGHTA and CDR2 is FQGNSA. The rearrangement joins TRBV7-2 to TRBJ2-1; tentative D call: TRBD2 (6 bases). Input material: naive CD4+ T cells from PBMCs. Subset indicated: CD45RA+ positively selected. The TCR sequence derives from a man aged 18 to 30 in good health. Some clones in this sample may be carry-over from other donors' samples. DNA of the CDR3: TGTGCCAGCAGCCTCATGGGCACTAGCAGCAATGAGCAGTTCTTC. It is translated as CASSLMGTSSNEQFF.